This T cell receptor beta chain was recorded in a study of regulatory T cells in long-lasting Graves disease. This clonotype has at least ten counts. CDR3 regions were amplified by Arm-PCR using iRepertoire HTBI primers to build TCR beta libraries. TCRdb reprocessed the multiplex PCR reads with MiXCR, giving one entry per CDR3 protein. The sample lists about 540,000 distinct CDR3 sequences; approximately 15% were seen once. Deletions cut 0 bases from V and 6 bases from J, with 20 bases between. The CDR3 has 18 amino acids. The germline CDR1 and CDR2 sequences are MNHNS and SASEGT. Time point indicated: newly diagnosed GD, antithyroid drugs for less than 3 months. PBMC-derived RNA was used for the TCR library. The same sample was also used in a study of T cells in Graves' hyperthyroidism and ophthalmopathy.

Sequences were derived from peripheral blood mononuclear cells (PBMCs), sampled at new diagnosis, from a patient treated with antithyroid drugs. The TCR sequence derives from a man aged 25 to 40 with Graves disease. V usage is TRBV6-1 and J usage is TRBJ1-4, with TRBD1 as a possible D gene (5 bases). This chain's CDR3 is CASSEAGTTGGRHEKLFF. The CDR3 nucleotides are TGTGCCAGCAGTGAAGCCGGAACGACCGGGGGAAGACATGAAAAACTGTTTTTT.